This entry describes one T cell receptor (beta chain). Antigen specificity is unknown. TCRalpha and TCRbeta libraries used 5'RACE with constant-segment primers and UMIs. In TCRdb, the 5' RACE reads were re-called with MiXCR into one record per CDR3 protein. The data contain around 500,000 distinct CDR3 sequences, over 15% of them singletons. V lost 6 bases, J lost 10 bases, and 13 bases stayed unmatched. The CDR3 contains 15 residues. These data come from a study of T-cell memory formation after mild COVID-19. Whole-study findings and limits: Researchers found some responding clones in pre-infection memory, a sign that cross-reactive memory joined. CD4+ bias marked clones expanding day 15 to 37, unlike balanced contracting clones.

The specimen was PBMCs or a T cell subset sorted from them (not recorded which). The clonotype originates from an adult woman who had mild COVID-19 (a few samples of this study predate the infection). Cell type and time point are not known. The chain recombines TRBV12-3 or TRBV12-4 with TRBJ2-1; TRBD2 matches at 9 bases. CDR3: CASRVSGGLSREQFF. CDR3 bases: TGTGCCAGCAGAGTTAGCGGGGGTTTATCGAGGGAGCAGTTCTTC.